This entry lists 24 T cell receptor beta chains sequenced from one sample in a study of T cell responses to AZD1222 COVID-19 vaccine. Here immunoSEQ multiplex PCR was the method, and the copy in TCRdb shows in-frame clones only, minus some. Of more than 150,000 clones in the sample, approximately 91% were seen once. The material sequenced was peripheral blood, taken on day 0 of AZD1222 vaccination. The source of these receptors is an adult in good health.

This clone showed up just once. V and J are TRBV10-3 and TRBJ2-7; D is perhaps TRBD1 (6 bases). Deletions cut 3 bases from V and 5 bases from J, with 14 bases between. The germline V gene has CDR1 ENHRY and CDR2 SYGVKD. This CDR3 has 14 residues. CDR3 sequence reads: CAISEGGRADEQYF. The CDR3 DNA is TGTGCCATCAGTGAAGGGGGTAGGGCCGACGAGCAGTACTTC.

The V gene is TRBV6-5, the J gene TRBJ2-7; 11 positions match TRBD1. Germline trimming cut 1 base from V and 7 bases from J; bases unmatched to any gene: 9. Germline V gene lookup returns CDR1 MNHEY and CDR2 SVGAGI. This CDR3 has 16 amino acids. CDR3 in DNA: TGTGCCAGCAGTTACTGGGGGCCAGGACAGGGGGCAGAGCAGTACTTC. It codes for CASSYWGPGQGAEQYF.

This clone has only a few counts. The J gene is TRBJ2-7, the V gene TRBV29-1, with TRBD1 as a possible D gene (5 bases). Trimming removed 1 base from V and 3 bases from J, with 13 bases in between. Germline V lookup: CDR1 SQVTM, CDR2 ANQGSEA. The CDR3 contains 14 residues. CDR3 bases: TGCAGCGTTGAAGGGGAAGGGGCTGTCTACGAGCAGTACTTC. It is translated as CSVEGEGAVYEQYF.

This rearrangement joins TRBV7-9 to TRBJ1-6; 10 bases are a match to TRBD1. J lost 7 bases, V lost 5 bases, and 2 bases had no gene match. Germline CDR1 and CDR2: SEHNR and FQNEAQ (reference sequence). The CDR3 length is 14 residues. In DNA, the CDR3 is TGTGCCAGCAGCGTGGGACAGGGGAATTCACCCCTCCACTTT. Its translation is CASSVGQGNSPLHF. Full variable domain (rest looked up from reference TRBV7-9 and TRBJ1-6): DTGVSQNPRHKITKRGQNVTFRCDPISEHNRLYWYRQTLGQGPEFLTYFQNEAQLEKSRLLSDRFSAERPKGSFSTLEIQRTEQGDSAMYLCASSVGQGNSPLHFGNGTRLTVT.

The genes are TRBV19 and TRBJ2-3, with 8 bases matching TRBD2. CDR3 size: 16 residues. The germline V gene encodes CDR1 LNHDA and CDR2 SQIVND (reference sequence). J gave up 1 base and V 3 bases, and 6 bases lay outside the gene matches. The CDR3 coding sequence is TGTGCCAGTAGTATCGGGGGGGAATGGGGCACAGATACGCAGTATTTT. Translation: CASSIGGEWGTDTQYF. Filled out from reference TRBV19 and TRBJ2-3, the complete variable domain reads DGGITQSPKYLFRKEGQNVTLSCEQNLNHDAMYWYRQDPGQGLRLIYYSQIVNDFQKGDIAEGYSVSREKKESFPLTVTSAQKNPTAFYLCASSIGGEWGTDTQYFGPGTRLTVL.

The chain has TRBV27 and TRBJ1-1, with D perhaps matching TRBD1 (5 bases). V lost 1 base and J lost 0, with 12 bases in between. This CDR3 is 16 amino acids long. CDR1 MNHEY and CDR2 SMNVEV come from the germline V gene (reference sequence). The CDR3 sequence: CASSLLPGRMNTEAFF. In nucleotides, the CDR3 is TGTGCCAGCAGTTTATTACCGGGACGGATGAACACTGAAGCTTTCTTT.

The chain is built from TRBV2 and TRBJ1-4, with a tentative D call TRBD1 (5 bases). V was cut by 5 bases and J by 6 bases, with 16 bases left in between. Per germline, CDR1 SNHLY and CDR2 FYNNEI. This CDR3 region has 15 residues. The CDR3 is CASSQRTTSHEKLFF. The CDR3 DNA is TGTGCCAGCAGTCAGAGGACAACTAGTCATGAAAAACTGTTTTTT.

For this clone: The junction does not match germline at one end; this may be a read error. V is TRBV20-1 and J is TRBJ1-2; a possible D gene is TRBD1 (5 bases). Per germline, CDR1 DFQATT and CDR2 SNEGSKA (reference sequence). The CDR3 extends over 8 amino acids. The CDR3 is CSAGLGTF. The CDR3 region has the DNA TGCAGTGCCGGCTTAGGGACTTTC.

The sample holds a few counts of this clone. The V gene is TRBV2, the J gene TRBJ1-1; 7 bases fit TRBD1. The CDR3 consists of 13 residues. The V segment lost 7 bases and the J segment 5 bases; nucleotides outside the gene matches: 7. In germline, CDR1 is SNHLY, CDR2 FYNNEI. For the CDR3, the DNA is TGTGCCAGCATGGGGCGGGACAGTACTGAAGCTTTCTTT. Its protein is CASMGRDSTEAFF.

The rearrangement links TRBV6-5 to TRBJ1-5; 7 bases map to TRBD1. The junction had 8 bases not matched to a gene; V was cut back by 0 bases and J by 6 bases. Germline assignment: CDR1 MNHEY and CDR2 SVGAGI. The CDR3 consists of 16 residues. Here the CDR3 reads CASSYSSRQGGQPQHF. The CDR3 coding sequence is TGTGCCAGCAGTTACTCATCCCGACAGGGCGGTCAGCCCCAGCATTTT.

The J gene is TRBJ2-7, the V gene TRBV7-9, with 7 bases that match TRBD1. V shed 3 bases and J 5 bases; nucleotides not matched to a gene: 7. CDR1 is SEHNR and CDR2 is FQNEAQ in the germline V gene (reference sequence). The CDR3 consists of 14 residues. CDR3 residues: CASSFPTGPHEQYF. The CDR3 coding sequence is TGTGCCAGCAGCTTCCCGACAGGGCCCCACGAGCAGTACTTC. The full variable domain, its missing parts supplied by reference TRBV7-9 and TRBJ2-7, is DTGVSQNPRHKITKRGQNVTFRCDPISEHNRLYWYRQTLGQGPEFLTYFQNEAQLEKSRLLSDRFSAERPKGSFSTLEIQRTEQGDSAMYLCASSFPTGPHEQYFGPGTRLTVT.

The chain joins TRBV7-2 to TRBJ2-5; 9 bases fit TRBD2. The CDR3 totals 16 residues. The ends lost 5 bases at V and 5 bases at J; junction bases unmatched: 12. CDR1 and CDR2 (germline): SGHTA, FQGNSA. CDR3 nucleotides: TGTGCCAGCAGCCCCGGGATGCGGGGGGGAAGGGAGACCCAGTACTTC. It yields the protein CASSPGMRGGRETQYF.

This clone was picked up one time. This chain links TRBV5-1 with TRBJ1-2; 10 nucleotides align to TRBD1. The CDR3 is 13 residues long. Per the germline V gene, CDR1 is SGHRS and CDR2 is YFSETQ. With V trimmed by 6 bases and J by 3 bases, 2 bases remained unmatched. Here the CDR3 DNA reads TGCGCCAGCAAAGGGACAGGGGACTATGGCTACACCTTC. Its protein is CASKGTGDYGYTF.

CDR3 amino acids: CASLRDSTYEQYF. CDR3 DNA: TGTGCCAGTCTTCGGGACAGTACCTACGAGCAGTACTTC. V gene TRBV28 combines with J gene TRBJ2-7, with 7 nucleotides matching TRBD1. Germline loops: CDR1 MDHEN, CDR2 SYDVKM. With V trimmed by 9 bases and J by 2 bases, 7 bases remained unmatched. This CDR3 contains 13 residues.

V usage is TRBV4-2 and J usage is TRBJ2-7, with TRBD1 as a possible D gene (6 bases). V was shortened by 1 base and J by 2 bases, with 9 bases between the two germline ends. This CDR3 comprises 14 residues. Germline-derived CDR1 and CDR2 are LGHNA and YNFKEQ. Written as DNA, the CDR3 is TGTGCCAGCAGCCAAGTGGGGGACACCTACGAGCAGTACTTC. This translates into CASSQVGDTYEQYF.

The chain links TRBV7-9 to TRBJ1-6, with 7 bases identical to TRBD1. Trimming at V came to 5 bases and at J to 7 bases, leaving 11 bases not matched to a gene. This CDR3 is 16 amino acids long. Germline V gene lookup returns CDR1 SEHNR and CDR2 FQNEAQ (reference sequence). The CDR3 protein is CASSPLTGLGNSPLHF. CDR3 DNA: TGTGCCAGCAGCCCACTGACAGGGCTTGGGAATTCACCCCTCCACTTT.

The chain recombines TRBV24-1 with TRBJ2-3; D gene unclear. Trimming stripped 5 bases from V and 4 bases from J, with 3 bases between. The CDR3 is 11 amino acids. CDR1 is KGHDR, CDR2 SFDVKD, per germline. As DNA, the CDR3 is TGTGCCACCAGTGTGTCAGATACGCAGTATTTT. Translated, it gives CATSVSDTQYF.

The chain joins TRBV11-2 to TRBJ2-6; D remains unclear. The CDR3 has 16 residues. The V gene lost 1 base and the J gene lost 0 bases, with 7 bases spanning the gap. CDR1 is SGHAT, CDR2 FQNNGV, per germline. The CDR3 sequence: CASSLGSSSGANVLTF. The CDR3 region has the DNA TGTGCCAGCAGCTTAGGCTCTTCCTCTGGGGCCAACGTCCTGACTTTC.

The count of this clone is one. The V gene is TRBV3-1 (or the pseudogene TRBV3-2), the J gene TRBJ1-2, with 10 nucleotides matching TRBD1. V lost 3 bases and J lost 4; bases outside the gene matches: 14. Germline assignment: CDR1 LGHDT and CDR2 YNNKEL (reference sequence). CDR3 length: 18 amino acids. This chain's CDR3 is CASSHYRTGTGVGYGYTF. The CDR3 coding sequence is TGTGCCAGCAGCCACTACCGAACCGGGACAGGGGTAGGCTATGGCTACACCTTC.

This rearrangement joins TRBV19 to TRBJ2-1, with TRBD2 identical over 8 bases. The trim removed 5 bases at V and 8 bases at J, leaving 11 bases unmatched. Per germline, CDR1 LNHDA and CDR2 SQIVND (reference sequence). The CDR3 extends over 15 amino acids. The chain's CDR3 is CASSAGTRGGDEQFF. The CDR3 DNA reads TGTGCCAGTAGTGCCGGGACTAGGGGGGGCGATGAGCAGTTCTTC.

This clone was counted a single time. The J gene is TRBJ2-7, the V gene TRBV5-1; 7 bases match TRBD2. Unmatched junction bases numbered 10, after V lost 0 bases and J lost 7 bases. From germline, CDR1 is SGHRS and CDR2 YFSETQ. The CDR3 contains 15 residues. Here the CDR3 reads CASSLELAGTAEQYF. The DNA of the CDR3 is TGCGCCAGCAGCTTGGAGTTAGCGGGTACCGCGGAGCAGTACTTC.

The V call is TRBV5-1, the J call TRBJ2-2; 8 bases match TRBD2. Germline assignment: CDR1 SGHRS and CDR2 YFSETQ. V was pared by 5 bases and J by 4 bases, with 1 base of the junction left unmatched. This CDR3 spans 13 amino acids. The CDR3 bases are TGCGCCAGCAGGAGCGGGGGCACCGGGGAGCTGTTTTTT. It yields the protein CASRSGGTGELFF.

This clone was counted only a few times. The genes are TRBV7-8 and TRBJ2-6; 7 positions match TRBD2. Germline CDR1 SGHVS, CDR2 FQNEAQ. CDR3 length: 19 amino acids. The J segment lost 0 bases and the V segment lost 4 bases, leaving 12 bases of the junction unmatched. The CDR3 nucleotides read TGTGCCAGCAGCTCGCCCACAGGACTAGAATACTCTGGGGCCAACGTCCTGACTTTC. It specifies CASSSPTGLEYSGANVLTF.

The CDR3 loop reads CASSMSRGTLYGYTF. The CDR3 coding sequence is TGTGCCAGTAGTATGAGCAGGGGGACCCTCTATGGCTACACCTTC. The chain links TRBV19 to TRBJ1-2, with 7 nucleotides matching TRBD1. There are 15 residues in the CDR3. Germline V gene data show CDR1 as LNHDA and CDR2 as SQIVND (reference sequence). With 3 bases clipped from V and 4 bases from J, the junction kept 8 bases outside the gene matches.